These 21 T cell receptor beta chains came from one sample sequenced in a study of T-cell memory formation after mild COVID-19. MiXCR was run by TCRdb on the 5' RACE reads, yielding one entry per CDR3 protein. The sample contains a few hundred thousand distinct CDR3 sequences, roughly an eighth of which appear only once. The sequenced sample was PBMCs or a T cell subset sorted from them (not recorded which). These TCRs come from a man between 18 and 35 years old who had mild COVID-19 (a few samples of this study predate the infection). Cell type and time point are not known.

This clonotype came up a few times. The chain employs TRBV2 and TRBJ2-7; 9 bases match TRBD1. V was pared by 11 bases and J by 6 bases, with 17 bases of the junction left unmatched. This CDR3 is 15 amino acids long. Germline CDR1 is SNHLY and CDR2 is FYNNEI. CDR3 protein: CADAPDRGSTGEQYF. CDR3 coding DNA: TGTGCCGACGCCCCGGACAGGGGTTCGACGGGCGAGCAGTACTTC. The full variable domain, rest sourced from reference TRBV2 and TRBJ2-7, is EPEVTQTPSHQVTQMGQEVILRCVPISNHLYFYWYRQILGQKVEFLVSFYNNEISEKSEIFDDQFSVERPDGSNFTLKIRSTKLEDSAMYFCADAPDRGSTGEQYFGPGTRLTVT.

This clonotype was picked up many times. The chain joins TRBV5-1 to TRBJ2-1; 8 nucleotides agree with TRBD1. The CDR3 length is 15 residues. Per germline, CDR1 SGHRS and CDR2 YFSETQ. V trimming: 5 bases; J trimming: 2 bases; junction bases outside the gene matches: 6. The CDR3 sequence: CASSQGALTYNEQFF. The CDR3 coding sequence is TGCGCCAGCAGTCAGGGGGCCCTAACCTACAATGAGCAGTTCTTC.

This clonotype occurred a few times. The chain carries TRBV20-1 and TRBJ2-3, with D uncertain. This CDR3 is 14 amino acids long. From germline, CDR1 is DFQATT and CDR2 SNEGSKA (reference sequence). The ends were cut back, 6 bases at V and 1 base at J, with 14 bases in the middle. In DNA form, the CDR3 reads TGCAGTGCCTCAAAACCTACGGGCACAGATACGCAGTATTTT. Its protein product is CSASKPTGTDTQYF.

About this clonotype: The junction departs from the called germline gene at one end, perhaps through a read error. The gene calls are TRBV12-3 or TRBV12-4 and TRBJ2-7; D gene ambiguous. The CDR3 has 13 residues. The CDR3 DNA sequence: TGTTCCAGCAGTTCTACTGACAATTACGAGCAGTACTTC. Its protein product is CSSSSTDNYEQYF.

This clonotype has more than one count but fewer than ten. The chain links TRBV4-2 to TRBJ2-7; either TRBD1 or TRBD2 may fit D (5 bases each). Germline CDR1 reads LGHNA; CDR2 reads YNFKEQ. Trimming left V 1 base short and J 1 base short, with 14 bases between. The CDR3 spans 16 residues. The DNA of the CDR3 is TGTGCCAGCAGCCAAGGGGACGGGGAGAGGTCCTACGAGCAGTACTTC. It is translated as CASSQGDGERSYEQYF.

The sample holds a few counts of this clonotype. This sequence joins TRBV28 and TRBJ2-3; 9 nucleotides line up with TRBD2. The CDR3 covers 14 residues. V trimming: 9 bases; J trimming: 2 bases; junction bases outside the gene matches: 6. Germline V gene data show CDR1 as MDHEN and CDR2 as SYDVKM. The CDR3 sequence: CASQSGGTTDTQYF. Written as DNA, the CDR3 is TGTGCCAGTCAGAGCGGGGGGACCACAGATACGCAGTATTTT.

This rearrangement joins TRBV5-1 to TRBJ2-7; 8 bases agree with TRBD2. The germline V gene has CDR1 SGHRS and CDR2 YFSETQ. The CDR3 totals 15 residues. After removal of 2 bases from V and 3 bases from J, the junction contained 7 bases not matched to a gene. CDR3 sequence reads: CASSFWTSIGYEQYF. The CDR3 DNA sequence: TGCGCCAGCAGCTTTTGGACTAGCATAGGCTACGAGCAGTACTTC.

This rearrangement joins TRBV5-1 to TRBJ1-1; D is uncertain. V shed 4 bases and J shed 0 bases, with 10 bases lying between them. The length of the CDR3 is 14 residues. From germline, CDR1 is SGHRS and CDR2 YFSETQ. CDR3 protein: CASSPGSMNTEAFF. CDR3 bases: TGCGCCAGCAGCCCCGGGAGTATGAACACTGAAGCTTTCTTT. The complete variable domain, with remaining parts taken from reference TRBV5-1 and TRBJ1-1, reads KAGVTQTPRYLIKTRGQQVTLSCSPISGHRSVSWYQQTPGQGLQFLFEYFSETQRNKGNFPGRFSGRQFSNSRSEMNVSTLELGDSALYLCASSPGSMNTEAFFGQGTRLTVV.

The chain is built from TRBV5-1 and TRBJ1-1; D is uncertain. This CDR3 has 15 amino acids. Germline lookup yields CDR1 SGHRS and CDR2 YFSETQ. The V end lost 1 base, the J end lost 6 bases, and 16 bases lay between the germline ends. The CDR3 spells CASSLSFIGRSEAFF. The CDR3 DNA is TGCGCCAGCAGCTTGAGTTTTATTGGTAGATCTGAAGCTTTCTTT.

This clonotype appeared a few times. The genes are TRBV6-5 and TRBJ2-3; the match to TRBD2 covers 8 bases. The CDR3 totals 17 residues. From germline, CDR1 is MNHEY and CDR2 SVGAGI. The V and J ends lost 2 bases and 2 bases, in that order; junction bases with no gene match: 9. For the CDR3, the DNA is TGTGCCAGCAGTTACAACCCAGCGGGGGCGCTCACAGATACGCAGTATTTT. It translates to CASSYNPAGALTDTQYF.

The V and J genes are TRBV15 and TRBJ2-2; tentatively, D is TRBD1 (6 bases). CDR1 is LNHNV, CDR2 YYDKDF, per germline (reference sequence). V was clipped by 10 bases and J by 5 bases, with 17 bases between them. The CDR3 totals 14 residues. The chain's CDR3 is CASKTGEGTGELFF. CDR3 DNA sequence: TGTGCCAGCAAGACAGGAGAAGGGACCGGGGAGCTGTTTTTT.

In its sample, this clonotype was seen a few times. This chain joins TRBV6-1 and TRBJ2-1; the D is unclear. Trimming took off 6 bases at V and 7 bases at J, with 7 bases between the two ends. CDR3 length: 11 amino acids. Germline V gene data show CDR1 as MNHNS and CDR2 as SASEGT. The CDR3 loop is CASRAWNEQFF. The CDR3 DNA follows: TGTGCCAGCAGGGCGTGGAATGAGCAGTTCTTC.

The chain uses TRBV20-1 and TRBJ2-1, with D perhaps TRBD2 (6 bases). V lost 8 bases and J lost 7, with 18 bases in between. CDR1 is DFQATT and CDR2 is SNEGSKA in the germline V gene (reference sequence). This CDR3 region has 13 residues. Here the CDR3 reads CSRAALAQNEQFF. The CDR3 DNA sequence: TGCAGTCGAGCGGCACTAGCCCAAAATGAGCAGTTCTTC.

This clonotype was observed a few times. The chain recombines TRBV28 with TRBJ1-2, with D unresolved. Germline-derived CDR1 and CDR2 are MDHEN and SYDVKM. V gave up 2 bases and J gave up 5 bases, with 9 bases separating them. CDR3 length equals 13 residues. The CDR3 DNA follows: TGTGCCAGCAGTTTAAATAACCCTTATGGCTACACCTTC. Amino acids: CASSLNNPYGYTF.

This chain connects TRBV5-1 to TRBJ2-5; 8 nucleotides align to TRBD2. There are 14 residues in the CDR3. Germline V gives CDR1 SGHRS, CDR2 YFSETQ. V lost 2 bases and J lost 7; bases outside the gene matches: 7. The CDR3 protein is CASSFAGGEVTQYF. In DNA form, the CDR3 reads TGCGCCAGCAGCTTCGCGGGGGGTGAAGTGACCCAGTACTTC.

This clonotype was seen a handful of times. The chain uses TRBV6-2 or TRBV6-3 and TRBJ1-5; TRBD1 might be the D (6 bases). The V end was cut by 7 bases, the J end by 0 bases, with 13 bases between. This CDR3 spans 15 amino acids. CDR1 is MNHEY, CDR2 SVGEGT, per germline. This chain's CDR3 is CASTGPGASNQPQHF. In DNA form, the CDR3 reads TGTGCCAGCACCGGACCGGGGGCTAGCAATCAGCCCCAGCATTTT.

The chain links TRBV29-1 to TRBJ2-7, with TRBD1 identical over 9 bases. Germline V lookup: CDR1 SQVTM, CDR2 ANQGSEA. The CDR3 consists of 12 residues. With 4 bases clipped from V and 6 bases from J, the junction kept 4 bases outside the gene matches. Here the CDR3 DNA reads TGCAGCGTTGGGGACAGGGAGGTCGAGCAGTACTTC. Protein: CSVGDREVEQYF.

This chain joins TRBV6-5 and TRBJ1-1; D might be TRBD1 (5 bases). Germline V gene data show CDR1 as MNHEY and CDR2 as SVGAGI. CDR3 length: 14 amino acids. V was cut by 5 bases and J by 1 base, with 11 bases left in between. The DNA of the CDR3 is TGTGCCAGCAGTCTAATCGGACAGAACACTGAAGCTTTCTTT. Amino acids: CASSLIGQNTEAFF.

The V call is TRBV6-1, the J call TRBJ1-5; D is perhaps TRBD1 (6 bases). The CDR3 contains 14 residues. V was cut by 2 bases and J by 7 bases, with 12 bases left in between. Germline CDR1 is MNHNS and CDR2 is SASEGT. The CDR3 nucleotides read TGTGCCAGCAGTGAAAGGGGGGACGCCCAGCCCCAGCATTTT. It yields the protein CASSERGDAQPQHF.

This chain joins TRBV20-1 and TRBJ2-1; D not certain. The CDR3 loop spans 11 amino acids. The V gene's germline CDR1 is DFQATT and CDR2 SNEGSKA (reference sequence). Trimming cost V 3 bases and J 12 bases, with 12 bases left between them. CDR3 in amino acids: CSASGITGQFF. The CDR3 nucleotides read TGCAGTGCTAGCGGTATTACCGGGCAGTTCTTC.

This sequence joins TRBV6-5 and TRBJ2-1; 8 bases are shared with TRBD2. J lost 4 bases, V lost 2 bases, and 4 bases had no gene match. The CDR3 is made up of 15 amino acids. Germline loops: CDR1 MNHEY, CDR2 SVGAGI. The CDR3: CASSYNRGGYNEQFF. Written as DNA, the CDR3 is TGTGCCAGCAGTTACAATCGCGGGGGGTACAATGAGCAGTTCTTC.